This is a list of T cell receptor beta chains from one sample in a study of sequential checkpoint blockade in melanoma. The data were produced by immunoSEQ multiplex PCR, yet TCRdb's version contains in-frame clones alone and is incomplete. In the table there are about 19,000 clones, approximately 82% of which are singletons. The starting material was CD8+ T cells sorted from blood (inferred from file names), obtained from a patient given nivolumab and ipilimumab in sequence. The receptors come from a human donor with melanoma. The CDR3 runs from the conserved cysteine through the conserved F or W. D genes are given only for firm matches. The listing skips clone size in some rows; elsewhere it reads once, few, many or a size class.

V gene,CDR3 length,D gene,clone size,J gene,CDR3 DNA,CDR3 protein
TRBV28,16,TRBD2,.,TRBJ2-7,TGTGCCAGCAGTTTGGATATAGCGGGGGGCTCCTACGAGCAGTACTTC,CASSLDIAGGSYEQYF
TRBV6-6,15,.,once,TRBJ1-2,TGTGCCAGCAGTTACTCGGGTACAGGTGCCTATGGCTACACCTTC,CASSYSGTGAYGYTF
TRBV19,13,TRBD1,once,TRBJ1-1,TGTGCCAGTAGCCCACAGGGGGCCCGTGAAGCTTTCTTT,CASSPQGAREAFF
TRBV6-1,13,.,.,TRBJ1-2,TGTGCCAGCAACAGGGAAGACAACTATGGCTACACCTTC,CASNREDNYGYTF
TRBV7-3,15,TRBD1,.,TRBJ2-5,TGTGCCAGCAGTCCTACAGGGGGCGCCGGTGAGACCCAGTACTTC,CASSPTGGAGETQYF
TRBV27,15,.,.,TRBJ1-2,TGTGCCAGCAGCCTATATATTGGGGCGGCCTATGGCTACACCTTC,CASSLYIGAAYGYTF
TRBV11-2,14,TRBD1,.,TRBJ1-3,TGTGCCAGCAGCCGGGGGCCAGGGGGGAACACCATATATTTT,CASSRGPGGNTIYF
TRBV27,14,TRBD1,.,TRBJ1-4,TGTGCCAGCAGTCTTGGAGGGGGCCGGGAAAAACTGTTTTTT,CASSLGGGREKLFF
TRBV6-5,16,TRBD1,.,TRBJ2-3,TGTGCCAGCAGTTCCCGGCCGGACAGGCATACAGATACGCAGTATTTT,CASSSRPDRHTDTQYF
TRBV5-4,14,TRBD1,.,TRBJ2-7,TGTGCCAGCAGCCCCCGGGACAGGGTGGACGAGCAGTACTTC,CASSPRDRVDEQYF
TRBV7-3,18,.,.,TRBJ2-2,TGTGCCAGCAGCTTATCGCCCCTCCGGGACTCGTACACCGGGGAGCTGTTTTTT,CASSLSPLRDSYTGELFF
TRBV7-9,19,TRBD1,.,TRBJ1-4,TGTGCCAGCAGCACCCTGGGGGGACAGGGAATTCGTACTAATGAAAAACTGTTTTTT,CASSTLGGQGIRTNEKLFF
TRBV18,15,TRBD1,.,TRBJ1-1,TGTGCCAGCTCAGCTTTGGACAGGGTGAACACTGAAGCTTTCTTT,CASSALDRVNTEAFF
TRBV19,14,TRBD1,.,TRBJ1-6,TGTGCCAGTAGCTCCAGAGGGACAGGATCACCCCTCCACTTT,CASSSRGTGSPLHF
TRBV28,13,TRBD2,.,TRBJ2-4,TGTGCCAGCAGTCTTGAGCGGGGAAACATTCAGTACTTC,CASSLERGNIQYF
TRBV6-5,15,TRBD2,.,TRBJ2-1,TGTGCCAGCAGTTACGGATCGGGGGGTTACAATGAGCAGTTCTTC,CASSYGSGGYNEQFF
TRBV6-5,13,TRBD2,.,TRBJ2-7,TGTGCCAGCAGTTGGGGGACTAACTACGAGCAGTACTTT,CASSWGTNYEQYF
TRBV28,14,TRBD1,once,TRBJ2-7,TGTGCCAGCAGTCTGACAGGGGATGCATACGAGCAGTACTTC,CASSLTGDAYEQYF
TRBV5-4,18,TRBD2,once,TRBJ2-1,TGTGCCAGCAGCTCGTTGTGGGACCTAGCGGGAGGGTACAATGAGCAGTTCTTC,CASSSLWDLAGGYNEQFF
TRBV9,15,.,.,TRBJ2-5,TGTGCCAGCAGCTTGAGGACGGGGGGCTGGGAGACCCAGTACTTC,CASSLRTGGWETQYF
TRBV5-1,14,.,.,TRBJ1-4,TGCGCCAGCAGCCCCGGGACATCGTATGAAAAACTGTTTTTT,CASSPGTSYEKLFF
TRBV5-6,15,.,.,TRBJ2-5,TGTGCCAGCAGCTCCGCAGGGGCCAGGGAGGAGACCCAGTACTTC,CASSSAGAREETQYF